This is a list of T cell receptor beta chains from one sample in a study of cytomegalovirus exposure and HLA in healthy donors. Measured with immunoSEQ multiplex PCR; TCRdb has only the in-frame clones, and not every one. Of tens of thousands of clones listed, about 94% are singletons. Sequenced material: PBMCs. These receptors came from a man younger than 30 in good health and CMV-seropositive. Both conserved end residues are trimmed from each CDR3. Size tells how often a clone was seen (once, few, many) or the class of an expanded clone, and some rows leave it out.

NA,TRBJ2-3,TRBV10-1,10,ASSAVTDTQY
NA,TRBJ1-1,TRBV6-5,13,ASSFGTGRNTEAF
NA,TRBJ1-1,TRBV4-1,12,ASSRGDRNTEAF
NA,TRBJ2-2,TRBV28,17,ASSPRRGAGGLFTGELF
NA,TRBJ2-7,TRBV4-3,14,ASSQEGPGASYEQY
NA,TRBJ2-7,TRBV11-2,12,ASSTTGWDYEQY
NA,TRBJ2-7,TRBV7-2,10,ASSFISYEQY
NA,TRBJ2-1,TRBV29-1,11,SVERSSYNEQF
NA,TRBJ2-7,TRBV19,14,ASSIGSSAGLYEQY
NA,TRBJ2-7,TRBV4-1,14,ASSPLAGEKESEQY
NA,TRBJ2-3,TRBV29-1,11,SVGDSLGYTQY
NA,TRBJ1-3,TRBV21-1,13,ASSIRGWAGNTIY
NA,TRBJ1-4,TRBV27,14,ASSSIRGQSEDKLF
once,TRBJ2-5,TRBV9,15,ASSAYRGTDLQETQY
NA,TRBJ2-1,TRBV11-2,15,ASSLGDGRSSYNEQF